What follows are 32 T cell receptor beta chains derived from one specimen sequenced in a study of T-cell memory formation after mild COVID-19. TCRdb re-called the 5' RACE reads with MiXCR, one entry per CDR3 protein. The sample lists hundreds of thousands of distinct CDR3 sequences; about 20% were seen once. Material for sequencing was PBMCs or a T cell subset sorted from them (not recorded which). These receptors all come from a man younger than 35 who had mild COVID-19 (a few samples of this study predate the infection). Cell type and time point are not known.

This clonotype was seen more than once but under ten times. The gene calls are TRBV12-3 or TRBV12-4 and TRBJ1-3; TRBD1 might be the D (6 bases). This CDR3 has 16 amino acids. Trimming stripped 1 base from V and 3 bases from J, with 13 bases between. In DNA, the CDR3 is TGTGCCAGCAGTTTAGTGGGACAAAGAAGTGGAAACACCATATATTTT. Protein sequence: CASSLVGQRSGNTIYF.

This chain joins TRBV29-1 and TRBJ2-1; D may be TRBD1 (5 bases). The CDR3 runs 13 residues. Per germline, CDR1 SQVTM and CDR2 ANQGSEA. V was trimmed by 4 bases and J by 5 bases, leaving 12 bases between them. The CDR3 nucleotides are TGCAGCGTTGTGGGGCGGTACAACAATGAGCAGTTCTTC. This codes for CSVVGRYNNEQFF.

This sequence joins TRBV19 and TRBJ1-5; the match to TRBD1 covers 9 bases. Germline V CDR1 and CDR2: LNHDA, SQIVND (reference sequence). V shed 8 bases, J shed 1 base, and the junction held 6 bases outside the gene matches. CDR3 length: 15 amino acids. CDR3 coding DNA: TGTGCCAGTGGAGGACAGGGGAGCAGCAATCAGCCCCAGCATTTT. Translated, it gives CASGGQGSSNQPQHF.

This chain links TRBV6-5 with TRBJ2-1; a possible D gene is TRBD2 (5 bases). This CDR3 is 13 amino acids long. In germline, CDR1 is MNHEY, CDR2 SVGAGI. The ends were cut back, 2 bases at V and 3 bases at J, with 5 bases in the middle. The DNA of the CDR3 is TGTGCCAGCAGTTACCGGGACTACAATGAGCAGTTCTTC. It is translated as CASSYRDYNEQFF.

This rearrangement joins TRBV12-3 or TRBV12-4 to TRBJ1-1, with D possibly being TRBD1 (6 bases). With 6 bases removed from V and 6 bases from J, the gap between germline ends came to 17 bases. The CDR3 runs to 14 residues. CDR3 amino acids: CASRTGLPRAEAFF. CDR3 coding DNA: TGTGCCAGCAGGACAGGCCTACCGAGGGCTGAAGCTTTCTTT.

Concerning this clonotype: A read error may account for a junction end that differs from germline. The J gene is TRBJ1-4, the V gene TRBV7-9, with D perhaps matching TRBD1 (6 bases). In germline, CDR1 is SEHNR, CDR2 FQNEAQ (reference sequence). The CDR3 is 16 residues long. This CDR3 is CASRLARSGGEEKLFF. In DNA form, the CDR3 reads TGTGCCAGCAGATTAGCGCGGTCTGGGGGCGAGGAAAAACTGTTTTTT.

This clonotype came up a few times. The rearrangement links TRBV20-1 to TRBJ2-3; 10 positions agree with TRBD2. The CDR3 is 15 amino acids. The V gene's germline CDR1 is DFQATT and CDR2 SNEGSKA (reference sequence). The J segment lost 6 bases and the V segment lost 2 bases, leaving 8 bases of the junction unmatched. The DNA of the CDR3 is TGCAGTGCTAGATCCAGCGGGGGGGCCGATGATACGCAGTATTTT. The encoded protein is CSARSSGGADDTQYF.

The chain employs TRBV29-1 and TRBJ2-2; D possibly uses TRBD1 or TRBD2 (5 bases each). Trimming pared 6 bases from V and 3 bases from J, leaving 20 bases between. Germline V CDR1 and CDR2: SQVTM, ANQGSEA. The CDR3 runs 16 residues. CDR3 bases: TGCAGCGTCCGAGGGGAAATGGGAAAAGACACCGGGGAGCTGTTTTTT. It specifies CSVRGEMGKDTGELFF.

In its sample, this clonotype was seen many times. The chain has TRBV6-2 or TRBV6-3 and TRBJ2-7; tentative D call: TRBD2 (5 bases). V lost 6 bases, J lost 9 bases, and 21 bases lay in between. The CDR3 loop spans 14 amino acids. CDR1 and CDR2 (germline): MNHEY, SVGEGT. CDR3 sequence: CASSLRTGLTAQYF. The CDR3 DNA reads as TGTGCCAGCAGCCTACGGACCGGACTGACGGCGCAGTACTTC.

The CDR3, as DNA: TGTGCCACCAGTGATCCTAGGACAGGGGACAATGAGCAGTTCTTC. Protein: CATSDPRTGDNEQFF. The chain couples TRBV24-1 to TRBJ2-1; TRBD1 agrees at 9 bases. V lost 3 bases, J lost 5 bases, and 4 bases stayed unmatched. The CDR3 is 15 residues long. Per the germline V gene, CDR1 is KGHDR and CDR2 is SFDVKD.

This clonotype was recorded many times. The chain is built from TRBV7-2 and TRBJ2-1, with no clear D. Germline V gene sequence: CDR1 SGHTA, CDR2 FQGNSA. Trimming shortened V by 3 bases and J by 10 bases, and 10 bases separated the two germline ends. This CDR3 region has 12 residues. The CDR3 spells CASSFDITEQFF. In DNA, the CDR3 is TGTGCCAGCAGCTTCGACATCACCGAGCAGTTCTTC.

This clonotype was detected only a few times. The chain combines TRBV12-3 or TRBV12-4 with TRBJ1-1; weak D call: TRBD1 (6 bases). The CDR3 consists of 15 residues. Trimming cost V 4 bases and J 2 bases, with 14 bases left between them. The CDR3 region is CASSSLRDTNTEAFF. CDR3 coding DNA: TGTGCCAGCAGTTCTTTGAGGGACACAAACACTGAAGCTTTCTTT.

This clonotype was picked up a small number of times. The chain joins TRBV24-1 to TRBJ2-1; no clear D gene. Germline CDR1 reads KGHDR; CDR2 reads SFDVKD. The V and J ends lost 7 bases and 1 base respectively, with 7 bases between them. There are 13 residues in the CDR3. The CDR3 sequence is CATRGGSYNEQFF. The CDR3 DNA reads as TGTGCCACCAGAGGCGGTTCCTACAATGAGCAGTTCTTC.

This clonotype was detected only a few times. The chain employs TRBV11-2 and TRBJ2-6; D ambiguous. Germline V lookup: CDR1 SGHAT, CDR2 FQNNGV. Trimming took 4 bases from V and 0 from J, leaving 10 bases between them. This CDR3 region has 16 residues. This CDR3 reads CASSSVASSGANVLTF. As DNA, the CDR3 is TGTGCCAGCAGCTCCGTTGCTAGCTCTGGGGCCAACGTCCTGACTTTC.

This clonotype has a count of ten or more. The chain employs TRBV7-9 and TRBJ2-3, with a possible D match to TRBD1 (6 bases). Germline V gene data show CDR1 as SEHNR and CDR2 as FQNEAQ (reference sequence). V lost 5 bases to trimming and J lost 2 bases, with 14 bases between them. The CDR3 has 15 residues. The CDR3 DNA reads TGTGCCAGCAGCCCCCGGACAGTAAACACAGATACGCAGTATTTT. Translating gives CASSPRTVNTDTQYF. Complete variable domain (other parts from reference TRBV7-9 and TRBJ2-3): DTGVSQNPRHKITKRGQNVTFRCDPISEHNRLYWYRQTLGQGPEFLTYFQNEAQLEKSRLLSDRFSAERPKGSFSTLEIQRTEQGDSAMYLCASSPRTVNTDTQYFGPGTRLTVL.

This clonotype turned up a few times. The chain uses TRBV12-3 or TRBV12-4 and TRBJ2-4; D is unclear. V gave up 4 bases and J gave up 7 bases, with 14 bases separating them. The CDR3 contains 14 residues. DNA of the CDR3: TGTGCCAGCAGTTCATTTGCCCTCGGGAACATTCAGTACTTC. Translation gives CASSSFALGNIQYF.

This clonotype was detected a few times. This chain connects TRBV11-2 to TRBJ2-5; possibly TRBD1 for D (6 bases). Germline loops: CDR1 SGHAT, CDR2 FQNNGV. The CDR3 runs to 14 residues. V was clipped by 5 bases and J by 5 bases, with 15 bases between them. CDR3 amino acids: CASSPRTDGETQYF. DNA of the CDR3: TGTGCCAGCAGCCCTCGGACAGATGGGGAGACCCAGTACTTC.

The rearrangement joins TRBV27 to TRBJ1-6, with D maybe TRBD1 (5 bases). Germline V gene data show CDR1 as MNHEY and CDR2 as SMNVEV (reference sequence). The CDR3 consists of 16 residues. V gave up 6 bases and J gave up 6 bases, with 18 bases separating them. The CDR3 here is CASRMIGTAINSPLHF. As DNA, the CDR3 is TGTGCCAGCAGAATGATAGGGACCGCGATTAATTCACCCCTCCACTTT.

The chain combines TRBV7-2 with TRBJ2-1; D not certain. V was clipped by 2 bases and J by 0 bases, with 11 bases between them. This CDR3 region has 16 residues. CDR1 and CDR2 from the germline V gene are SGHTA and FQGNSA. The CDR3 loop reads CASSLTRSSSYNEQFF. The CDR3 DNA reads TGTGCCAGCAGCTTAACCCGCTCGAGCTCCTACAATGAGCAGTTCTTC. Drawing the rest from reference TRBV7-2 and TRBJ2-1, the complete variable domain is GAGVSQSPSNKVTEKGKDVELRCDPISGHTALYWYRQSLGQGLEFLIYFQGNSAPDKSGLPSDRFSAERTGGSVSTLTIQRTQQEDSAVYLCASSLTRSSSYNEQFFGPGTRLTVL.

This clonotype came up a few times. The V gene is TRBV12-3 or TRBV12-4, the J gene TRBJ1-1; D ambiguous. The ends were cut back, 4 bases at V and 4 bases at J, with 13 bases in the middle. The CDR3 runs to 14 residues. This CDR3 is CASSWSAMGTEAFF. As DNA, the CDR3 is TGTGCCAGCAGTTGGTCGGCGATGGGCACTGAAGCTTTCTTT.

The chain carries TRBV27 and TRBJ1-5; D remains ambiguous. V lost 6 bases and J lost 5, with 8 bases in between. Per the germline V gene, CDR1 is MNHEY and CDR2 is SMNVEV (reference sequence). The length of the CDR3 is 12 residues. CDR3 coding DNA: TGTGCCAGCAGGTCTGGGCATCAGCCCCAGCATTTT. Its protein is CASRSGHQPQHF.

V usage is TRBV6-2 or TRBV6-3 and J usage is TRBJ2-3; possible D gene TRBD2, 6 bases. CDR1 MNHEY and CDR2 SVGEGT come from the germline V gene. The ends were cut back, 0 bases at V and 0 bases at J, with 13 bases in the middle. The CDR3 has 17 residues. The CDR3 DNA is TGTGCCAGCAGTTACTCGAGTCCGGGGGTGAGCACAGATACGCAGTATTTT. This encodes CASSYSSPGVSTDTQYF.

V and J are TRBV6-5 and TRBJ1-4, with a weak D call TRBD1 (5 bases). The CDR3 has 14 residues. V dropped 5 bases and J dropped 6 bases, with 13 bases sitting between them. Germline V gene sequence: CDR1 MNHEY, CDR2 SVGAGI. The CDR3 here is CASSRREADEKLFF. Written as DNA, the CDR3 is TGTGCCAGCAGTCGCAGGGAGGCGGATGAAAAACTGTTTTTT.

The genes are TRBV5-4 and TRBJ2-7, with a weak D call TRBD2 (6 bases). V gave up 0 bases and J gave up 1 base, with 11 bases separating them. CDR1 and CDR2 from the germline V gene are SGHNT and YYREEE (reference sequence). The CDR3 length is 15 residues. This chain's CDR3 is CASSLGGVNSYEQYF. The CDR3 nucleotides are TGTGCCAGCAGCTTGGGGGGGGTAAATTCCTACGAGCAGTACTTC.

This clonotype was picked up a small number of times. The rearrangement joins TRBV9 to TRBJ2-5; TRBD2 matches at 8 bases. This CDR3 has 15 amino acids. The V gene's germline CDR1 is SGDLS and CDR2 YYNGEE. Unmatched junction bases numbered 6, after V lost 0 bases and J lost 5 bases. The CDR3 bases are TGTGCCAGCAGCGTAGCGGGGGGGCACGGGGAGACCCAGTACTTC. Residues: CASSVAGGHGETQYF. The entire variable domain, with the rest obtained from reference TRBV9 and TRBJ2-5, is as follows: DSGVTQTPKHLITATGQRVTLRCSPRSGDLSVYWYQQSLDQGLQFLIQYYNGEERAKGNILERFSAQQFPDLHSELNLSSLELGDSALYFCASSVAGGHGETQYFGPGTRLLVL.

The chain joins TRBV4-1 to TRBJ2-3; the D gene is possibly TRBD2 (5 bases). V shed 4 bases and J shed 6 bases, with 17 bases lying between them. Germline V gene sequence: CDR1 MGHRA, CDR2 YSYEKL. CDR3 length: 15 amino acids. CDR3 nucleotides: TGCGCCAGCAGCCCTCCTGCGGGCCGACCGGATACGCAGTATTTT. Residues: CASSPPAGRPDTQYF.

In this sample, this clonotype turned up a few times. The chain combines TRBV7-2 with TRBJ2-3, with TRBD1 identical over 9 bases. V lost 5 bases and J lost 2; bases outside the gene matches: 11. The CDR3 sequence is 17 residues long. Germline-derived CDR1 and CDR2 are SGHTA and FQGNSA. For the CDR3, the DNA is TGTGCCAGCAGCCACCGCCGGACAGGGGAAGACACAGATACGCAGTATTTT. Amino acid sequence: CASSHRRTGEDTDTQYF.

V gene TRBV20-1 combines with J gene TRBJ2-3, with D possibly called TRBD1 or TRBD2 (6 bases each). Germline values: CDR1 DFQATT, CDR2 SNEGSKA (reference sequence). Trimming cost V 1 base and J 0 bases, with 11 bases left between them. This CDR3 region has 15 residues. Here the CDR3 reads CSARGGAGSTDTQYF. The CDR3, as DNA: TGCAGTGCTAGAGGGGGGGCAGGTAGCACAGATACGCAGTATTTT.

This clonotype was seen a single time. Written as DNA, the CDR3 is TGTGCCAGCAGTTTAAGTGGGGGCGGAAGGAACACTGAAGCTTTCTTT. This translates into CASSLSGGGRNTEAFF. The V and J genes are TRBV28 and TRBJ1-1; perhaps TRBD1 as D (6 bases). Germline V lookup: CDR1 MDHEN, CDR2 SYDVKM. V gave up 2 bases and J gave up 1 base, with 14 bases separating them. The CDR3 runs 16 residues. Variable domain in full (rest from reference TRBV28 and TRBJ1-1): DVKVTQSSRYLVKRTGEKVFLECVQDMDHENMFWYRQDPGLGLRLIYFSYDVKMKEKGDIPEGYSVSREKKERFSLILESASTNQTSMYLCASSLSGGGRNTEAFFGQGTRLTVV.

The rearrangement uses TRBV3-1 and TRBJ2-3, with a possible D match to TRBD2 (5 bases). V lost 3 bases, J lost 9 bases, and 10 bases lay in between. Germline V gives CDR1 LGHDT, CDR2 YNNKEL (reference sequence). The CDR3 has 12 amino acids. The CDR3 is CASSHRDRTQYF. CDR3 DNA: TGTGCCAGCAGCCACCGGGATCGGACGCAGTATTTT.

The J gene is TRBJ1-2, the V gene TRBV20-1, with D perhaps TRBD1 (5 bases). CDR3 length: 10 amino acids. Between the trimmed V and J ends, which lost 7 bases and 5 bases, there was a span of 8 bases. From germline, CDR1 is DFQATT and CDR2 SNEGSKA (reference sequence). In DNA, the CDR3 is TGCAGTGTCGGGGGGTATGGCTACACCTTC. Amino acids: CSVGGYGYTF.

This clonotype was seen only a few times. V usage is TRBV4-1 and J usage is TRBJ2-5; D not resolved. The V end was cut by 1 base, the J end by 5 bases, with 8 bases between. The CDR3 sequence is 13 residues long. CDR1 MGHRA and CDR2 YSYEKL come from the germline V gene. The CDR3 spells CASSQVLRETQYF. DNA of the CDR3: TGCGCCAGCAGCCAAGTGCTACGCGAGACCCAGTACTTC.